The rows below give T cell receptor beta chains drawn from one sample of a study of T-cell memory formation after mild COVID-19. Via MiXCR, TCRdb re-called the 5' RACE reads, giving one row per CDR3 protein. The sample consists of roughly 410,000 distinct CDR3 sequences, 24% of them appearing once. The sample taken for sequencing was PBMCs or a T cell subset sorted from them (not recorded which). These receptors were obtained from an adult woman who had mild COVID-19 (a few samples of this study predate the infection). Cell type and time point are not known. Both conserved end residues are part of each CDR3. Each record gives: CDR3 length, J gene, clone size, V gene, D gene, CDR3 protein, CDR3 DNA. D genes are given only for firm matches. Size is stated for part of the rows, as once, few or many counts, or as a class when the clone is expanded.

CDR3 length: 15
J gene: TRBJ2-7
clone size: few
V gene: TRBV27
D gene: TRBD2
CDR3 protein: CASTGLAGGAYEQYF
CDR3 DNA: TGTGCCAGCACCGGACTAGCGGGAGGCGCCTACGAGCAGTACTTC

CDR3 length: 17
J gene: TRBJ2-3
clone size: few
V gene: TRBV4-1
D gene: TRBD2
CDR3 protein: CASSIAGASRSTDTQYF
CDR3 DNA: TGCGCCAGCAGTATAGCGGGGGCCTCGAGAAGCACAGATACGCAGTATTTT

CDR3 length: 14
J gene: TRBJ2-1
clone size: few
V gene: TRBV28
D gene: .
CDR3 protein: CATIGGGGENEQFF
CDR3 DNA: TGTGCCACCATCGGGGGAGGTGGGGAGAATGAGCAGTTCTTC

CDR3 length: 14
J gene: TRBJ1-6
clone size: .
V gene: TRBV10-3
D gene: TRBD1
CDR3 protein: CAISNGQGNSPLHF
CDR3 DNA: TGTGCCATCAGTAATGGACAGGGAAATTCACCCCTCCACTTT

CDR3 length: 17
J gene: TRBJ2-6
clone size: .
V gene: TRBV6-5
D gene: .
CDR3 protein: CASSYDRPSSGANVLTF
CDR3 DNA: TGTGCCAGCAGTTACGACAGGCCTAGCTCTGGGGCCAACGTCCTGACTTTC

CDR3 length: 17
J gene: TRBJ2-7
clone size: .
V gene: TRBV4-2
D gene: .
CDR3 protein: CASSQGWPGGSSYEQYF
CDR3 DNA: TGTGCCAGCAGCCAAGGCTGGCCCGGGGGAAGCTCCTACGAGCAGTACTTC

CDR3 length: 14
J gene: TRBJ2-7
clone size: .
V gene: TRBV10-3
D gene: TRBD2
CDR3 protein: CAISGLAGGREQYF
CDR3 DNA: TGTGCCATCTCAGGGCTAGCGGGAGGTCGGGAGCAGTACTTC

CDR3 length: 15
J gene: TRBJ2-2
clone size: .
V gene: TRBV5-1
D gene: .
CDR3 protein: CASSLGVDRTGELFF
CDR3 DNA: TGCGCCAGCAGCTTGGGGGTCGACAGGACCGGGGAGCTGTTTTTT

CDR3 length: 16
J gene: TRBJ2-3
clone size: .
V gene: TRBV24-1
D gene: TRBD1
CDR3 protein: CATSDPGQGATDTQYF
CDR3 DNA: TGTGCCACCAGTGACCCGGGACAGGGGGCGACAGATACGCAGTATTTT

CDR3 length: 15
J gene: TRBJ1-2
clone size: few
V gene: TRBV29-1
D gene: TRBD1
CDR3 protein: CSVPGQGGGNYGYTF
CDR3 DNA: TGCAGCGTCCCCGGACAGGGAGGTGGTAACTATGGCTACACCTTC

CDR3 length: 17
J gene: TRBJ2-6
clone size: .
V gene: TRBV30
D gene: TRBD1
CDR3 protein: CAWTLEGARSGANVLTF
CDR3 DNA: TGTGCCTGGACCTTAGAGGGGGCGCGCTCTGGGGCCAACGTCCTGACTTTC

CDR3 length: 13
J gene: TRBJ2-5
clone size: .
V gene: TRBV12-3/TRBV12-4
D gene: .
CDR3 protein: CASSTTHKETQYF
CDR3 DNA: TGTGCCAGCAGTACGACACATAAAGAGACCCAGTACTTC

CDR3 length: 14
J gene: TRBJ2-7
clone size: few
V gene: TRBV12-3/TRBV12-4
D gene: TRBD1
CDR3 protein: CASSRGTTSSEQYF
CDR3 DNA: TGTGCCAGCAGCAGGGGGACCACCTCGTCCGAGCAGTACTTC

CDR3 length: 13
J gene: TRBJ1-6
clone size: few
V gene: TRBV5-1
D gene: .
CDR3 protein: CASYPLENSPLHF
CDR3 DNA: TGCGCCAGCTACCCCTTGGAGAATTCACCCCTCCACTTT

CDR3 length: 14
J gene: TRBJ2-3
clone size: .
V gene: TRBV7-9
D gene: .
CDR3 protein: CASSYRQRTDTQYF
CDR3 DNA: TGTGCCAGCAGTTATCGACAGCGCACAGATACGCAGTATTTT

CDR3 length: 15
J gene: TRBJ2-5
clone size: few
V gene: TRBV5-1
D gene: .
CDR3 protein: CASSLLVAAQETQYF
CDR3 DNA: TGCGCCAGCAGCTTGTTGGTAGCAGCCCAAGAGACCCAGTACTTC